The rows below give T cell receptor beta chains drawn from one sample of a study of blood T cell repertoires in COVID-19. The method was immunoSEQ multiplex PCR; TCRdb's version includes in-frame clones alone and lacks a portion of them. The profile shows fewer than 150,000 clones, approximately 85% of them singletons. Sequenced: peripheral blood. These receptors came from a man in his fifties with acute or convalescent COVID-19. Each CDR3 is given with its conserved first and last residue. The order of the fields is CDR3 protein, J gene, V gene, clone size. A row's size may be missing; if present it is once, few, many or a size class.

CASSLDWTGGRNTEAFF | TRBJ1-1 | TRBV5-1 | .
CASSHPGLAANTGELFF | TRBJ2-2 | TRBV4-1 | .
CAISDGTGDEQYF | TRBJ2-7 | TRBV10-3 | .
CASSLAGLINQPQHF | TRBJ1-5 | TRBV11-2 | .
CASSPRETQYF | TRBJ2-5 | TRBV28 | .
CASSEGGEVAFF | TRBJ1-1 | TRBV6-1 | .
CASSYDRNTEAFF | TRBJ1-1 | TRBV3-1/TRBV3-2 | .
CASSLGRRDSGNTIYF | TRBJ1-3 | TRBV13 | few
CASSYTTGIGIYEQYF | TRBJ2-7 | TRBV6-5 | .
CATSAAEGLIYNEQFF | TRBJ2-1 | TRBV24-1 | .
CASSGTGGQPQHF | TRBJ1-5 | TRBV7-3 | .
CASSVGGGGTGELFF | TRBJ2-2 | TRBV9 | .
CASSPGSGVLEQYF | TRBJ2-7 | TRBV6-5 | .
CASSPRWDSHNEQFF | TRBJ2-1 | TRBV27 | .
CASRSGFNSPLHF | TRBJ1-6 | TRBV28 | .
CASSYSTNGDYTIYF | TRBJ1-3 | TRBV6-5 | .
CASSISVDQPQHF | TRBJ1-5 | TRBV19 | .
CASSTGTGYNSPLHF | TRBJ1-6 | TRBV5-4 | .